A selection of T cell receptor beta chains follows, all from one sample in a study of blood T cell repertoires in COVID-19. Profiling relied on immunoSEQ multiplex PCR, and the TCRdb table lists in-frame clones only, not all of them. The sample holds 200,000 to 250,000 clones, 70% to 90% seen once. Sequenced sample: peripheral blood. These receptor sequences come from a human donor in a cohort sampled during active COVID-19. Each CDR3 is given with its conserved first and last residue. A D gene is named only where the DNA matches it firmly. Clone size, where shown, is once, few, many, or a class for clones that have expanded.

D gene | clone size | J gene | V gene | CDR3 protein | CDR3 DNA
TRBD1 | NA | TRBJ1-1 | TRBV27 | CASIPPDRGDTEAFF | TGTGCCAGCATCCCTCCGGACAGGGGTGACACTGAAGCTTTCTTT
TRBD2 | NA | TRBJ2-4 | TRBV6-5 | CASSSREVQNIQYF | TGTGCCAGCAGTTCACGGGAGGTACAGAACATTCAGTACTTC
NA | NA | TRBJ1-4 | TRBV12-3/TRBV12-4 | CASSLTYGEKLFF | TGTGCCAGCAGCTTGACTTATGGGGAAAAACTGTTTTTT
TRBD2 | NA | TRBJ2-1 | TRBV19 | CASSIDIGGGLAEQFF | TGTGCCAGTAGTATAGACATCGGGGGGGGACTAGCGGAGCAGTTCTTC
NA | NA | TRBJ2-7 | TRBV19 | CASSNTGSYEQYF | TGTGCCAGTAGCAATACAGGATCCTACGAGCAGTACTTC
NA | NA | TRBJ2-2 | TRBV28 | CASSQGLANTGELFF | TGTGCCAGCAGTCAGGGGTTAGCGAACACCGGGGAGCTGTTTTTT
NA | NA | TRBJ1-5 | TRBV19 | CASSTGFSNQPQHF | TGTGCCAGTAGTACAGGGTTCAGCAATCAGCCCCAGCATTTT
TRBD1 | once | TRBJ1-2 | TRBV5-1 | CASTPAGQGNYGYTF | TGCGCCAGCACCCCGGCCGGACAGGGTAACTATGGCTACACCTTC
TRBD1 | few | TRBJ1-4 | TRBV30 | CAWSGKGTVEKLFF | TGTGCCTGGAGTGGCAAAGGGACAGTTGAAAAACTGTTTTTT
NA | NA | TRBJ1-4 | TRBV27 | CASSSQGTRGKLFF | TGTGCCAGCAGTTCCCAGGGTACCCGAGGAAAACTGTTTTTT
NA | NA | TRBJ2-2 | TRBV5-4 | CASSLDKNTGELFF | TGTGCCAGCAGCTTGGACAAGAACACCGGGGAGCTGTTTTTT
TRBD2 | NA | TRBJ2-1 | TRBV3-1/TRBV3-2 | CASSQAGGHNEQFF | TGTGCCAGCAGCCAGGCGGGGGGACACAATGAGCAGTTCTTC
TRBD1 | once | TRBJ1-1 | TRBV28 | CASSLRDRVRTEAFF | TGTGCCAGCAGTTTACGGGACAGGGTTAGGACTGAAGCTTTCTTT
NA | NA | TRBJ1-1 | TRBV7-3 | CASSTASGVGTEAFF | TGTGCCAGCAGCACCGCGTCGGGGGTCGGAACTGAAGCTTTCTTT
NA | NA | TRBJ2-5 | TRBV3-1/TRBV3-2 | CASSFGGRETQYF | TGTGCCAGCAGTTTCGGAGGCCGAGAGACCCAGTACTTC
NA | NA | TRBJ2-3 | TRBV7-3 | CASSSTGLDTQYF | TGTGCCAGCAGCAGTACAGGGCTAGATACGCAGTATTTT
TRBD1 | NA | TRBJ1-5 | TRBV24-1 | CATSAEGDSQPQHF | TGTGCCACCAGCGCAGAGGGGGACAGTCAGCCCCAGCATTTT
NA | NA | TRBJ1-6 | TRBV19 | CASSMGLIGESPLHF | TGTGCCAGTAGTATGGGACTAATAGGGGAATCACCCCTCCACTTT
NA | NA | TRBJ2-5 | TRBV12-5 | CASARDTEETQYF | TGTGCTAGTGCTCGGGACACAGAAGAGACCCAGTACTTC
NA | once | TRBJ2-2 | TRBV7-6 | CASRRDTAITGELFF | TGTGCCAGCAGGAGGGACACCGCGATCACCGGGGAGCTGTTTTTT
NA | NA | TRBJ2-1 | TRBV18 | CASSPRGGRDNEQFF | TGTGCCAGCTCACCGAGGGGGGGGCGTGACAATGAGCAGTTCTTC
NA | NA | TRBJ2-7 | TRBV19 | CASSISRNSYEQYF | TGTGCCAGTAGTATTTCGCGGAACTCCTACGAGCAGTACTTC
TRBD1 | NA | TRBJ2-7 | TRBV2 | CASNPTTGPSEQYF | TGTGCCAGCAACCCTACGACAGGGCCTAGCGAGCAGTACTTC
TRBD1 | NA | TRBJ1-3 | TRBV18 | CASSRLGTGQNSGNTIYF | TGTGCCAGCTCACGACTCGGGACAGGGCAAAACTCTGGAAACACCATATATTTT
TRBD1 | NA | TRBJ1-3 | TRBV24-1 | CATSPGQDSGNTIYF | TGTGCCACCAGCCCGGGACAGGACTCTGGAAACACCATATATTTT
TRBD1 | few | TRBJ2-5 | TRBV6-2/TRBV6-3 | CASSARSSDRGQETQYF | TGTGCCAGCAGTGCGCGTAGTTCTGACAGGGGACAAGAGACCCAGTACTTC
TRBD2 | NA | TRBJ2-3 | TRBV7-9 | CASSYHRGGGIEDTQYF | TGTGCCAGCAGCTACCACCGGGGCGGGGGGATAGAGGATACGCAGTATTTT
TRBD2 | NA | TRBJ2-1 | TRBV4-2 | CASSQASGDNEQFF | TGTGCCAGCAGCCAAGCTAGCGGGGACAATGAGCAGTTCTTC
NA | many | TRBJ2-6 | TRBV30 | CAWRRGRTRSGANVLTF | TGTGCCTGGAGACGGGGGAGGACCCGCTCTGGGGCCAACGTCCTGACTTTC
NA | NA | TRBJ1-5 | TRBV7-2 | CASSSPGEIQGPQHF | TGTGCCAGCAGCTCCCCGGGAGAAATCCAAGGGCCCCAGCATTTT
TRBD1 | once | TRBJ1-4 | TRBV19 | CASKLGGGADGEKLFF | TGTGCCAGTAAGCTAGGAGGGGGCGCCGATGGTGAAAAACTGTTTTTT
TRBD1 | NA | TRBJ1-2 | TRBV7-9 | CASSPGTGRGSGYTF | TGTGCCAGCAGCCCAGGGACAGGGAGAGGTAGTGGCTACACCTTC
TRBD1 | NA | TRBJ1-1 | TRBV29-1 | CSVDRTGGAEAFF | TGCAGCGTTGATAGGACAGGGGGAGCTGAAGCTTTCTTT
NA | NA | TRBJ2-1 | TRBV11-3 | CASSSREQGRGEQFF | TGTGCCAGCAGCTCGAGGGAACAGGGTCGGGGTGAGCAGTTCTTC
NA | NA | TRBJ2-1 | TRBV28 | CASHSLFGLNEQFF | TGTGCCAGCCACAGTTTGTTTGGTCTGAATGAGCAGTTCTTC
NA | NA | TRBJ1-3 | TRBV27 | CASSLRGGNTIYF | TGTGCCAGCAGTTTAAGGGGTGGAAACACCATATATTTT
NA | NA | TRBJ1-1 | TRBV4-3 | CASSSPQVRNTEAFF | TGCGCCAGCAGCTCCCCACAGGTACGGAACACTGAAGCTTTCTTT
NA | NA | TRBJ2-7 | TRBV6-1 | CASSESTGLEQYF | TGTGCCAGCAGTGAATCCACAGGCCTCGAGCAGTACTTC
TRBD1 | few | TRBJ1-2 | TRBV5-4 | CASSLDRDSDGYTF | TGTGCCAGCAGCCTGGACAGGGATTCGGATGGCTACACCTTC
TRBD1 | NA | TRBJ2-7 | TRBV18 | CASSPTGQSSYEQYF | TGTGCCAGCTCACCCACGGGACAGAGCTCCTACGAGCAGTACTTC
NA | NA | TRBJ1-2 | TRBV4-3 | CASSHPDGYGYTF | TGCGCCAGCAGCCATCCAGACGGGTATGGCTACACCTTC
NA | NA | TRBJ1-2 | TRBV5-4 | CASSESFRTVNGYTF | TGTGCCAGCAGCGAGTCATTCCGGACAGTCAATGGCTACACCTTC